This T cell receptor beta chain was sequenced for a study of blood T cell repertoires in COVID-19. Looking at the study overall: Some COVID-19 samples were acute and others convalescent; all came from the United States, Italy and Spain. PBMCs, B-cell-depleted T cells, or T cells provided the cDNA or gDNA that made up the material.

Clones were sequenced by immunoSEQ multiplex PCR, and TCRdb holds only the in-frame ones, with some missing. In the table there are some 80,000 clones, 79% of which are singletons. From germline, CDR1 is MNHEY and CDR2 SVGAGI. J gave up 3 bases and V 9 bases, and 11 bases lay outside the gene matches. The CDR3 is 15 residues long. This clone turned up a few times. The source material was peripheral blood. V and J are TRBV6-5 and TRBJ2-1; the match to TRBD2 covers 7 bases. The sequence derives from an elderly woman with active or convalescent COVID-19. CDR3 protein: CARPTPRGSYNEQFF. The CDR3 DNA reads TGTGCCAGACCGACCCCCCGCGGGAGCTACAATGAGCAGTTCTTC.